The entry below describes one T cell receptor (beta chain). These data come from a study of response to subunit inactivated influenza vaccine. Germline values: CDR1 SQVTM, CDR2 ANQGSEA. Trimming cost V 4 bases and J 2 bases, with 12 bases left between them. CDR3 length equals 13 residues. TCRdb re-called the RT-PCR reads through MiXCR, storing one row per CDR3 protein. The sample has more than 400,000 distinct CDR3 sequences, approximately 9.9% seen once. The J gene is TRBJ2-7, the V gene TRBV29-1; no definite D call. The source is a man aged 45-65 years who received an inactivated influenza vaccine. Sample: PBMCs from blood, taken about 6 weeks after vaccination. CDR3 in amino acids: CSVGTRTTYEQYF. CDR3 DNA: TGCAGCGTTGGTACCCGCACTACCTACGAGCAGTACTTC.